This T cell receptor (beta chain) is from a study of identical twins. The V gene lost 2 bases and the J gene lost 5 bases, with 16 bases spanning the gap. The germline gives CDR1 DFQATT, CDR2 SNEGSKA (reference sequence). The CDR3 sequence is 14 residues long. TCRdb re-called the 5' RACE reads through MiXCR, storing one row per CDR3 protein. There are some 500,000 distinct CDR3 sequences in the sample; 22% occur only once, and about 0.91% lies in the top ten. The sample was also linked to a second study, of T cells expressing NK-cell markers. That source reports: Seven of the eight sequenced donors were classified as HCMV-seropositive, and one was classified as seronegative.

V is TRBV20-1 and J is TRBJ2-7, with D possibly TRBD2 on 5 matching bases. The receptor comes from a woman aged 18-35 years in good health. The sequencing input was CD4+ T cells sorted from blood. The DNA of the CDR3 is TGCAGTGCTAGAACCCTGGACTCGCCCCACGAGCAGTACTTC. This translates into CSARTLDSPHEQYF.